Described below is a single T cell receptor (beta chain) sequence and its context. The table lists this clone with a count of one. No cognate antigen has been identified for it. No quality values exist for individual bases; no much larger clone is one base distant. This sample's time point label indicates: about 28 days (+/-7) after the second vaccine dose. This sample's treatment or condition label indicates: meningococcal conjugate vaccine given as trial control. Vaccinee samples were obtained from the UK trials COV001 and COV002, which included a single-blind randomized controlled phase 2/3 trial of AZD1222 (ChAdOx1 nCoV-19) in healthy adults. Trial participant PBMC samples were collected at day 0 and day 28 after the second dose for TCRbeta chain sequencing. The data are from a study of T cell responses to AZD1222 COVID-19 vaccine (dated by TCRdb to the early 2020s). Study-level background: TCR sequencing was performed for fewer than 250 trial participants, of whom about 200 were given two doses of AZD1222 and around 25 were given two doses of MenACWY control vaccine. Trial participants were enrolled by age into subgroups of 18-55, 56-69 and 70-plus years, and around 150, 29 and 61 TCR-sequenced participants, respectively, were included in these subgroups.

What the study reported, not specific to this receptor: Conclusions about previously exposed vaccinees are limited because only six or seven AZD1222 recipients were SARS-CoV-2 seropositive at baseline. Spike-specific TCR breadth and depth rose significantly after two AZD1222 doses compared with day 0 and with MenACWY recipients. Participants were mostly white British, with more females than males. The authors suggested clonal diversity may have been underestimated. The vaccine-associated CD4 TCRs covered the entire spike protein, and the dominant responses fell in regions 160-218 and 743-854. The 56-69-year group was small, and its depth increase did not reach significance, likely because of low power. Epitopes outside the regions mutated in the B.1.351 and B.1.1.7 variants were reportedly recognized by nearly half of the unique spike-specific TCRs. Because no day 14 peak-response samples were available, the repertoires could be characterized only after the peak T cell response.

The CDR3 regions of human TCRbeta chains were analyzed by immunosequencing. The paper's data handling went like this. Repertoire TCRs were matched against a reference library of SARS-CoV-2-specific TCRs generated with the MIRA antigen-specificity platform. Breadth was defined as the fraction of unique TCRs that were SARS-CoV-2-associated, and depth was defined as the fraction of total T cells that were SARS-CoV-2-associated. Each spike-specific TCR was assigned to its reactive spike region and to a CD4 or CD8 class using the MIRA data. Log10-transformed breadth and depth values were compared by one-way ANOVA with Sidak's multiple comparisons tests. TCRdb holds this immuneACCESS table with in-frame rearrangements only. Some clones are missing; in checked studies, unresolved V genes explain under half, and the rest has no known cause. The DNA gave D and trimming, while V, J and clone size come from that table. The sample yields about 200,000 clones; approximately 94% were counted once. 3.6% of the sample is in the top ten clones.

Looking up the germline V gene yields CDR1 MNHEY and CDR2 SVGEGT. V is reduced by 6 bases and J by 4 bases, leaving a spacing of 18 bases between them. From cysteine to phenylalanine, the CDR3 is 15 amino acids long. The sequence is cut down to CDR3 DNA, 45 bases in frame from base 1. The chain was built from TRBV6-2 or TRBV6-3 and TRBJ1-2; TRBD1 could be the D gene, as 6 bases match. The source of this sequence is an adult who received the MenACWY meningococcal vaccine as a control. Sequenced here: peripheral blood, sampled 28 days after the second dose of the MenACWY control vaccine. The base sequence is TGTGCCAGCAGCAATCCCGACAGGAGCTCCTATGGCTACACCTTC. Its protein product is CASSNPDRSSYGYTF.